The next 25 T cell receptor beta chains were all read from a single sample in a study of T cells in Graves' hyperthyroidism and ophthalmopathy. RNA transcripts yielded amplified TCR beta CDR3 regions. First-round RT-PCR targeting the TCR CDR3 was performed with the HTBI primer set. TCRdb ran MiXCR on the multiplex PCR reads and lists one entry per CDR3 protein. The sample holds some 400,000 distinct CDR3 sequences, roughly 14% seen once. The sequenced material came from blood. The receptors stem from a woman in her sixties or seventies with Graves' hyperthyroidism.

This clonotype was seen at least ten times. The J gene is TRBJ2-3, the V gene TRBV20-1; 12 bases match TRBD2. V was clipped by 3 bases and J by 5 bases; unmatched bases: 6. This CDR3 spans 15 amino acids. The V gene's germline CDR1 is DFQATT and CDR2 SNEGSKA (reference sequence). DNA of the CDR3: TGCAGTGCTAGGCCTAGCGGGAGGGCCAGAGATACGCAGTATTTT. Protein product: CSARPSGRARDTQYF.

This clonotype was picked up many times. V is TRBV20-1 and J is TRBJ2-7; 13 bases map to TRBD2. V trimming: 6 bases; J trimming: 6 bases; junction bases outside the gene matches: 8. This CDR3 has 14 amino acids. Germline CDR1 is DFQATT and CDR2 is SNEGSKA (reference sequence). Here the CDR3 DNA reads TGCAGTGCCACGGGACTAGCGGGAACGAGCGAGCAGTACTTC. Translation: CSATGLAGTSEQYF.

The chain is built from TRBV4-1 and TRBJ2-7, with D unresolved. The CDR3 sequence is 14 residues long. Trimming removed 1 base from V and 6 bases from J, with 13 bases in between. The germline CDR1 and CDR2 sequences are MGHRA and YSYEKL. The CDR3 here is CASSQGHSLGEQYF. CDR3 DNA sequence: TGCGCCAGCAGCCAAGGACATAGCCTAGGCGAGCAGTACTTC.

This clonotype was detected many times. The V and J genes are TRBV7-3 and TRBJ1-1; D is unresolved. CDR1 and CDR2 from the germline V gene are SGHTA and FQGTGA. The CDR3 runs 13 residues. V was pared by 1 base and J by 5 bases, with 8 bases between. DNA of the CDR3: TGTGCCAGCAGCTTAAGGATGGGTACTGAAGCTTTCTTT. Protein sequence: CASSLRMGTEAFF.

This clonotype was seen many times. V and J are TRBV20-1 and TRBJ2-5; 11 positions match TRBD2. CDR1 DFQATT and CDR2 SNEGSKA come from the germline V gene (reference sequence). The CDR3 covers 16 residues. Trimming took 0 bases from V and 7 from J; bases not matched to a gene: 10. CDR3 sequence: CSARDPRLAGSVTQYF. DNA for the CDR3: TGCAGTGCTAGAGATCCGAGACTAGCGGGATCGGTGACCCAGTACTTC.

This clonotype was counted ten times or more. The V call is TRBV6-1, the J call TRBJ2-7, with 8 bases fitting TRBD1. The V and J ends lost 7 bases and 7 bases, in that order; junction bases with no gene match: 12. Germline V gene sequence: CDR1 MNHNS, CDR2 SASEGT. CDR3 length: 14 amino acids. CDR3 in amino acids: CASTFDRGWGEQYF. CDR3 coding DNA: TGTGCCAGCACCTTCGACAGGGGATGGGGTGAGCAGTACTTC.

This clonotype has just a few counts. This chain uses TRBV29-1 with TRBJ1-4; 9 nucleotides agree with TRBD1. The CDR3 loop spans 13 amino acids. V shed 5 bases and J 7 bases; nucleotides not matched to a gene: 5. CDR1 is SQVTM, CDR2 ANQGSEA, per germline. In DNA form, the CDR3 reads TGCAGCGTTCAGACAGGGGGAGGTGAAAAACTGTTTTTT. It yields the protein CSVQTGGGEKLFF.

This clonotype was observed at least ten times. The chain has TRBV27 and TRBJ2-3, with TRBD1 identical over 9 bases. The CDR3 is made up of 14 amino acids. V gave up 6 bases and J gave up 4 bases; unmatched junction bases: 5. The germline gives CDR1 MNHEY, CDR2 SMNVEV (reference sequence). The CDR3 DNA reads as TGTGCCAGCAGGATACAGGGGGCTTCAGATACGCAGTATTTT. Amino acid sequence: CASRIQGASDTQYF.

This clonotype has a count of ten or more. This chain connects TRBV2 to TRBJ2-1; the D is unclear. Trimming removed 6 bases at V and 0 bases at J, with 12 bases between. Germline values: CDR1 SNHLY, CDR2 FYNNEI. The CDR3 extends over 15 amino acids. The CDR3 sequence: CASRPRLGSYNEQFF. The CDR3 DNA reads TGTGCCAGCAGGCCGAGGCTGGGCTCCTACAATGAGCAGTTCTTC.

This clonotype has just a few counts. This chain uses TRBV20-1 with TRBJ2-1, with D unresolved. The CDR3 is 11 amino acids. V was cut by 3 bases and J by 9 bases, with 9 bases left in between. Germline CDR1 reads DFQATT; CDR2 reads SNEGSKA (reference sequence). The CDR3 nucleotides are TGCAGTGCTAGGGGAAGCTTTGAGCAGTTCTTC. This codes for CSARGSFEQFF.

This clonotype came up many times. This chain connects TRBV30 to TRBJ1-1; D possibly corresponds to TRBD1 (5 bases). The V gene lost 5 bases and the J gene lost 3 bases, with 13 bases spanning the gap. Germline V gene lookup returns CDR1 GTSNPN and CDR2 SVGIG (reference sequence). The CDR3 totals 13 residues. CDR3 DNA sequence: TGTGCCTGGGTGAGGGGAAGGGACACTGAAGCTTTCTTT. Encoded protein: CAWVRGRDTEAFF.

This clonotype came up many times. The genes are TRBV12-3 or TRBV12-4 and TRBJ2-2, with no clear D. This CDR3 is built from 16 residues. Deletions cut 6 bases from V and 3 bases from J, with 17 bases between. The chain's CDR3 is CASSPLFQRYTGELFF. The CDR3 DNA reads as TGTGCCAGCAGCCCACTTTTCCAACGTTACACCGGGGAGCTGTTTTTT.

This clonotype has ten or more counts. The chain links TRBV6-2 or TRBV6-3 to TRBJ1-5, with 10 nucleotides matching TRBD1. The V segment lost 4 bases and the J segment 6 bases; nucleotides outside the gene matches: 12. This CDR3 spans 17 amino acids. CDR1 is MNHEY, CDR2 SVGEGT, per germline. The CDR3 spells CASSWPLDRGLGQPQHF. Written as DNA, the CDR3 is TGTGCCAGCAGTTGGCCCCTCGACAGGGGGCTTGGTCAGCCCCAGCATTTT.

This clonotype was picked up a small number of times. V usage is TRBV7-9 and J usage is TRBJ2-5, with a tentative D call TRBD2 (5 bases). Germline CDR1 SEHNR, CDR2 FQNEAQ (reference sequence). The CDR3 contains 16 residues. The ends were cut back, 4 bases at V and 2 bases at J, with 17 bases in the middle. Here the CDR3 DNA reads TGTGCCAGCAGCTACGGAGGTTGGAGCGGACAAGAGACCCAGTACTTC. Its translation: CASSYGGWSGQETQYF. Full variable domain (remainder filled in from reference TRBV7-9 and TRBJ2-5): DTGVSQNPRHKITKRGQNVTFRCDPISEHNRLYWYRQTLGQGPEFLTYFQNEAQLEKSRLLSDRFSAERPKGSFSTLEIQRTEQGDSAMYLCASSYGGWSGQETQYFGPGTRLLVL.

As for this clonotype: A much larger clone differs from this one at a single base, so this may be a read error. The gene calls are TRBV6-1 and TRBJ1-5, with D tentatively TRBD1 (5 bases). From germline, CDR1 is MNHNS and CDR2 SASEGT. The CDR3 loop spans 14 amino acids. CDR3 nucleotides: TGTGCCAGCAGGGCAGGGTATAGCAATCAGTCCCAGCATTTT. Protein product: CASRAGYSNQSQHF.

This clonotype was seen only a few times. The V call is TRBV10-3, the J call TRBJ2-7; 9 nucleotides agree with TRBD1. Losses at the gene ends were 0 bases for V and 2 bases for J; bases not matched to a gene: 2. The germline V gene has CDR1 ENHRY and CDR2 SYGVKD. There are 15 residues in the CDR3. CDR3: CAISESTGGPYEQYF. The CDR3 nucleotides are TGTGCCATCAGTGAGTCTACAGGGGGCCCCTACGAGCAGTACTTC.

In this sample, this clonotype turned up many times. The CDR3 region is CASTEGTRLPYEQYF. The DNA for the CDR3 is TGTGCCAGCACCGAGGGGACCCGTCTGCCCTACGAGCAGTACTTC. J is TRBJ2-7 and V is TRBV2; D might be TRBD1 or TRBD2, each matching 5 bases. Looked up from germline, CDR1 is SNHLY and CDR2 is FYNNEI. Trimming took off 7 bases at V and 2 bases at J, with 18 bases between the two ends. CDR3 size: 15 residues. Full variable domain (rest looked up from reference TRBV2 and TRBJ2-7): EPEVTQTPSHQVTQMGQEVILRCVPISNHLYFYWYRQILGQKVEFLVSFYNNEISEKSEIFDDQFSVERPDGSNFTLKIRSTKLEDSAMYFCASTEGTRLPYEQYFGPGTRLTVT.

In its sample, this clonotype was seen a few times. In DNA, the CDR3 is TGTGCCAGCAGTTTAGTAAGGAGTAATGAAAAACTGTTTTTT. Its translation: CASSLVRSNEKLFF. The V call is TRBV27, the J call TRBJ1-4; D unclear. CDR1 and CDR2 from the germline V gene are MNHEY and SMNVEV (reference sequence). CDR3 length equals 14 residues. Trimming took 2 bases from V and 4 from J, leaving 8 bases between them.

There are many counts of this clonotype. The V gene is TRBV12-3 or TRBV12-4, the J gene TRBJ1-4; D perhaps matches TRBD1 (5 bases). The CDR3 is 14 amino acids. V dropped 5 bases and J dropped 7 bases, with 14 bases sitting between them. The CDR3 DNA sequence: TGTGCCAGCAGTCTGAGGGACGGGAGTGAAAAACTGTTTTTT. Translating gives CASSLRDGSEKLFF.

This clonotype was seen more than once but under ten times. This CDR3 is CSASIVEEQYF. CDR3 in DNA: TGCAGTGCCAGCATAGTCGAAGAGCAGTACTTC. J is TRBJ2-7 and V is TRBV20-1; D uncertain. The CDR3 runs 11 residues. V dropped 6 bases and J dropped 7 bases, with 13 bases sitting between them. In germline, CDR1 is DFQATT, CDR2 SNEGSKA (reference sequence).

This clonotype came up many times. The chain couples TRBV14 to TRBJ1-6, with D perhaps matching TRBD1 (5 bases). The CDR3 totals 15 residues. CDR1 is SGHDN, CDR2 FVKESK, per germline. The ends were cut back, 2 bases at V and 5 bases at J, with 10 bases in the middle. The chain's CDR3 is CASSQLSGHNSPLHF. CDR3 coding DNA: TGTGCCAGCAGCCAATTGTCGGGACATAATTCACCCCTCCACTTT.

This clonotype has ten or more counts. The CDR3 DNA is TGTGCCAGTAGAAGAACAAACAGGGGAAGGAGCACCGGGGAGCTGTTTTTT. This gives the protein CASRRTNRGRSTGELFF. The J gene is TRBJ2-2, the V gene TRBV19; TRBD1 matches at 7 bases. Germline-derived CDR1 and CDR2 are LNHDA and SQIVND (reference sequence). Trimming at V came to 6 bases and at J to 4 bases, leaving 14 bases not matched to a gene. The CDR3 spans 17 residues.

The rearrangement joins TRBV20-1 to TRBJ2-3, with 9 positions matching TRBD2. This CDR3 has 14 amino acids. Trimming took 1 base from V and 4 from J; bases not matched to a gene: 3. Germline CDR1 reads DFQATT; CDR2 reads SNEGSKA (reference sequence). DNA for the CDR3: TGCAGTGCTAGAGGGGGACTAGCTGCAGATACGCAGTATTTT. The encoded protein is CSARGGLAADTQYF.

In its sample, this clonotype was seen many times. This chain connects TRBV7-2 to TRBJ2-4; D gene ambiguous. Trimming stripped 0 bases from V and 0 bases from J, with 6 bases between. The CDR3 runs to 15 residues. Germline V CDR1 and CDR2: SGHTA, FQGNSA. CDR3 sequence: CASSLAVLAKNIQYF. Written as DNA, the CDR3 is TGTGCCAGCAGCTTAGCGGTTCTAGCCAAAAACATTCAGTACTTC.

This chain links TRBV7-9 with TRBJ2-2; 9 bases are a match to TRBD1. The CDR3 sequence is 15 residues long. V shed 5 bases and J 8 bases; nucleotides not matched to a gene: 9. The germline gives CDR1 SEHNR, CDR2 FQNEAQ (reference sequence). The CDR3 DNA is TGTGCCAGCAGCCACCACAGGGGGCTAGATGGGGAGCTGTTTTTT. Translation: CASSHHRGLDGELFF.